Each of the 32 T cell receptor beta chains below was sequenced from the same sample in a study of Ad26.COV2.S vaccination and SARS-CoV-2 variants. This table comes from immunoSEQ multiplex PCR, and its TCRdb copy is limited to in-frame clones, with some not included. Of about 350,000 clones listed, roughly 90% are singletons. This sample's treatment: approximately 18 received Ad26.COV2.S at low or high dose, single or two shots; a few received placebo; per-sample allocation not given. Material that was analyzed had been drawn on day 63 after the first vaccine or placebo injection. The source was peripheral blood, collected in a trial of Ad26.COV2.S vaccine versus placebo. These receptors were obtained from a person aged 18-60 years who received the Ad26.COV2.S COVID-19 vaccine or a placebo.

CDR3 nucleotide sequence: TGTGCCAGCAGTGAATCTAGGGTAGGCAAAAACATTCAGTACTTC. It is translated as CASSESRVGKNIQYF. The genes are TRBV25-1 and TRBJ2-4; D gene unclear. Trimming cost V 1 base and J 3 bases, with 10 bases left between them. The V gene's germline CDR1 is MGHDK and CDR2 SYGVNS. The CDR3 runs to 15 residues. Combining the CDR3 with reference TRBV25-1 and TRBJ2-4 gives the whole variable domain EADIYQTPRYLVIGTGKKITLECSQTMGHDKMYWYQQDPGMELHLIHYSYGVNSTEKGDLSSESTVSRIRTEHFPLTLESARPSHTSQYLCASSESRVGKNIQYFGAGTRLSVL.

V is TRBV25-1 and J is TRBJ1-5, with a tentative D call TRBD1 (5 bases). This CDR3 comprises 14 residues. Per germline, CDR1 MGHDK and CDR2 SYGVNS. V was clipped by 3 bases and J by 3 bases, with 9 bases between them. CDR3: CASSDDSTNQPQHF. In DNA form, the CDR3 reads TGTGCCAGCAGTGACGACAGTACCAATCAGCCCCAGCATTTT.

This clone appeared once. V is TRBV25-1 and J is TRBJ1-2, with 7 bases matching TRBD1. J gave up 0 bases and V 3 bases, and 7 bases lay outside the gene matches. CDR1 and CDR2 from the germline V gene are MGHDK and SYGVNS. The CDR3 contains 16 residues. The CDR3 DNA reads TGTGCCAGCAGTGATGCCCAGGGGGAGGCTAACTATGGCTACACCTTC. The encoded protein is CASSDAQGEANYGYTF.

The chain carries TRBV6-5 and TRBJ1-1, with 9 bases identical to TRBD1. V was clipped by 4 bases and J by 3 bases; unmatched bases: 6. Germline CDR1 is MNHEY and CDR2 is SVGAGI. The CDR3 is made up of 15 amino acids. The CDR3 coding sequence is TGTGCCAGCAGTTCCACAGGGGGCTTGTACACTGAAGCTTTCTTT. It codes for CASSSTGGLYTEAFF.

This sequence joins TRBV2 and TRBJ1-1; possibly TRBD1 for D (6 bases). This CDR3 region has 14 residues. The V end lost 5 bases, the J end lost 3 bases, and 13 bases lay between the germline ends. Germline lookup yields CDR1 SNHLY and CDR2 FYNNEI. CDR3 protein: CASSLQGRDTEAFF. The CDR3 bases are TGTGCCAGCAGTTTACAGGGTCGGGACACTGAAGCTTTCTTT.

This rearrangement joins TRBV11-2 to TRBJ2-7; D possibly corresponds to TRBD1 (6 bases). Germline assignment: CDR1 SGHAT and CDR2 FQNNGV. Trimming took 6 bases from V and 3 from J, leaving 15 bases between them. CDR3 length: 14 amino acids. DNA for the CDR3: TGTGCCAGCAGTTTCCTCGACAGGAACTACGAGCAGTACTTC. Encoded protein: CASSFLDRNYEQYF.

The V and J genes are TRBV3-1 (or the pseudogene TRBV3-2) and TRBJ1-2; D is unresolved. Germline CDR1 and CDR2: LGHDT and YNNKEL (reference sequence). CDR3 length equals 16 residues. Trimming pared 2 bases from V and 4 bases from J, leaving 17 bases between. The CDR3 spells CASSQSHLESFYGYTF. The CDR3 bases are TGTGCCAGCAGCCAATCGCACCTGGAGAGCTTCTATGGCTACACCTTC.

In nucleotides, the CDR3 is TGTGCCAGTAGTATCCGGTTAGAAGCTGAGACCCAGTACTTC. It yields the protein CASSIRLEAETQYF. This chain uses TRBV19 with TRBJ2-5; D gene ambiguous. Per the germline V gene, CDR1 is LNHDA and CDR2 is SQIVND (reference sequence). This CDR3 comprises 14 residues. The ends were cut back, 3 bases at V and 5 bases at J, with 13 bases in the middle.

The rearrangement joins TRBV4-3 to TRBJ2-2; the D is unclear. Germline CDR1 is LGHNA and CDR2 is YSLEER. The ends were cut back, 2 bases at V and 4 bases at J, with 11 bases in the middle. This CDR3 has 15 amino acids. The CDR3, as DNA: TGCGCCAGCAGCCAATCTAAATATTTCACCGGGGAGCTGTTTTTT. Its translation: CASSQSKYFTGELFF.

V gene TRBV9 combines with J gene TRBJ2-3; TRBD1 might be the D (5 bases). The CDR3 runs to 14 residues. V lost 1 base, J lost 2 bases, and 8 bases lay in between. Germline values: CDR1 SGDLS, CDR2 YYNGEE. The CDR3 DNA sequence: TGTGCCAGCAGCGTAACAGGAATCACAGATACGCAGTATTTT. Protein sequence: CASSVTGITDTQYF.

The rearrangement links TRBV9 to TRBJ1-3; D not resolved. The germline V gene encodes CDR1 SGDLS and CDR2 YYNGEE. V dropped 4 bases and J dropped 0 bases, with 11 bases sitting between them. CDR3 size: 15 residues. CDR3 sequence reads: CASSSVGYSGNTIYF. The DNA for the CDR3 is TGTGCCAGCAGCTCAGTGGGTTACTCTGGAAACACCATATATTTT. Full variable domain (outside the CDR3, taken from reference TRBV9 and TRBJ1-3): DSGVTQTPKHLITATGQRVTLRCSPRSGDLSVYWYQQSLDQGLQFLIQYYNGEERAKGNILERFSAQQFPDLHSELNLSSLELGDSALYFCASSSVGYSGNTIYFGEGSWLTVV.

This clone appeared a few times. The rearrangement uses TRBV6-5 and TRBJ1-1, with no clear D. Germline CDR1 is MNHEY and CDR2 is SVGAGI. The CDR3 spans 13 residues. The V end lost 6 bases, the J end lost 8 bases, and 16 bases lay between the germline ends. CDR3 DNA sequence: TGTGCCAGCAGCCTAAAGGCAGCTACGGAAGCTTTCTTT. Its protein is CASSLKAATEAFF.

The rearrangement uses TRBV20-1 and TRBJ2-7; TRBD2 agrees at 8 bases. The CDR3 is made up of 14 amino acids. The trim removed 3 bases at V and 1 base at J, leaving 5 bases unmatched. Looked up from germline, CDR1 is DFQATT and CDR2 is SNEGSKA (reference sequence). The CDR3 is CSASRSGASYEQYF. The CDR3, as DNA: TGCAGTGCTAGTCGTAGCGGGGCTTCCTACGAGCAGTACTTC.

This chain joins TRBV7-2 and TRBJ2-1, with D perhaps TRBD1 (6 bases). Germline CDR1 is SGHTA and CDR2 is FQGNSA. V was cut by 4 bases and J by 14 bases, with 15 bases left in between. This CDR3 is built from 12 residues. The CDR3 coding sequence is TGTGCCAGCAGCTCTGACAGGTCTATGAAGTTCTTC. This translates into CASSSDRSMKFF.

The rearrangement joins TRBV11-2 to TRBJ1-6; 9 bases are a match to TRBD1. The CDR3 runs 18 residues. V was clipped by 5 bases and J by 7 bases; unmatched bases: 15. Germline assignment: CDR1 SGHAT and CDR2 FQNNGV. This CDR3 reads CASSQLAGTGFLNSPLHF. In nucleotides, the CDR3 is TGTGCCAGCAGCCAACTAGCCGGGACAGGGTTCTTGAATTCACCCCTCCACTTT.

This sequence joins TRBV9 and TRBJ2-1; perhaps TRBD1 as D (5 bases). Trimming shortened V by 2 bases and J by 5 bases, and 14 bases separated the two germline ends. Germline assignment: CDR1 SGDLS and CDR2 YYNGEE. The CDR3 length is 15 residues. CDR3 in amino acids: CASSVDPWGDNEQFF. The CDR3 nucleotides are TGTGCCAGCAGCGTGGATCCCTGGGGCGACAATGAGCAGTTCTTC.

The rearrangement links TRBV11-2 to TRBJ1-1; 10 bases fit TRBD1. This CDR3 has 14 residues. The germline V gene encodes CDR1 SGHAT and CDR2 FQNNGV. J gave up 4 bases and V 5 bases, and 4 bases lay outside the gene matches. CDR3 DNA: TGTGCCAGCAGCAGCCGGGACAGGGGCACTGAAGCTTTCTTT. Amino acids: CASSSRDRGTEAFF.

The CDR3 DNA reads as TGTGCCAGCAGCTTCACAGGGTCCTATGGCTACACCTTC. Translation: CASSFTGSYGYTF. The chain carries TRBV7-8 and TRBJ1-2, with D possibly matching TRBD1 (6 bases). V was cut by 3 bases and J by 4 bases, with 9 bases left in between. Per germline, CDR1 SGHVS and CDR2 FQNEAQ. The CDR3 runs to 13 residues.

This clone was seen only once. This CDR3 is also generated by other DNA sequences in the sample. The CDR3 sequence: CASSSSGTGSYNEQFF. CDR3 nucleotides: TGTGCCAGCAGTTCCTCCGGGACAGGTTCCTACAATGAGCAGTTCTTC. This rearrangement joins TRBV28 to TRBJ2-1; 8 bases map to TRBD1. Trimming took 4 bases from V and 1 from J; bases not matched to a gene: 6. The CDR3 totals 16 residues. Germline assignment: CDR1 MDHEN and CDR2 SYDVKM.

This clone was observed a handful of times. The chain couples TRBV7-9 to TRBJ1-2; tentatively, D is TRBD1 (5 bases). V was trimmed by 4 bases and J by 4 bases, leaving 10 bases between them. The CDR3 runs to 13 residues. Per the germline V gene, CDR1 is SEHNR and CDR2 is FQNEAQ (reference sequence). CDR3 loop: CASSSQGSYGYTF. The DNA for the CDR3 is TGTGCCAGCAGCTCTCAGGGTAGCTATGGCTACACCTTC.

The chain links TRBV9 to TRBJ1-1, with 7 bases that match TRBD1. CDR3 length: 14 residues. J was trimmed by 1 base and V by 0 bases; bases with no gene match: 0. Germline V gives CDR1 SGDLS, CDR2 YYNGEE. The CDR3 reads CASSVGDRNTEAFF. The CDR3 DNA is TGTGCCAGCAGCGTAGGGGACAGGAACACTGAAGCTTTCTTT.

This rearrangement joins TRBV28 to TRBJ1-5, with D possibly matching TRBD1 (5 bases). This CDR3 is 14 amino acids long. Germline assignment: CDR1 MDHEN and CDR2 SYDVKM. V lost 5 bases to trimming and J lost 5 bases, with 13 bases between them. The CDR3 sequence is CASSVGVEDQPQHF. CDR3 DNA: TGTGCCAGCAGTGTAGGGGTTGAGGATCAGCCCCAGCATTTT.

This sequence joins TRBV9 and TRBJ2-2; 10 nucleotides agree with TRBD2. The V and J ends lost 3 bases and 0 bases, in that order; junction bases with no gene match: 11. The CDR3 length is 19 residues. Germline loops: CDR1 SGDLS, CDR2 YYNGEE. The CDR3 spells CASSARVLAGATNTGELFF. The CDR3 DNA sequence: TGTGCCAGCAGCGCGAGGGTTCTAGCGGGGGCCACGAACACCGGGGAGCTGTTTTTT.

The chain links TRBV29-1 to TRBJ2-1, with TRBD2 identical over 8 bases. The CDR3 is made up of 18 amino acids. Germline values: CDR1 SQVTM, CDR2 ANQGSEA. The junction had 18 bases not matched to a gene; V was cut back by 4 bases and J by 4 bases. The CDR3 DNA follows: TGCAGCGTTGCTGGTCGGCTAGCGGGCAACCCCTTATACAATGAGCAGTTCTTC. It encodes CSVAGRLAGNPLYNEQFF.

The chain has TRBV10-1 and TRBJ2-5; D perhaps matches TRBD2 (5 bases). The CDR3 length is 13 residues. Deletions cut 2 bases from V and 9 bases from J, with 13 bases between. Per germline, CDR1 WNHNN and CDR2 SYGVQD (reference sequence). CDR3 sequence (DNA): TGCGCCAGCAGTGAGGGTAGATTGAGGGCCCAGTACTTC. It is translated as CASSEGRLRAQYF.

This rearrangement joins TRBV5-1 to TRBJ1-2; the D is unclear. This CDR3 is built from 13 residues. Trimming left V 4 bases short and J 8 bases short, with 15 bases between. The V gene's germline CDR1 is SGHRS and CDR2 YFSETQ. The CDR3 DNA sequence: TGCGCCAGCAGCGCCGAGGTGAAAGGAGGCTACACCTTC. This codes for CASSAEVKGGYTF.

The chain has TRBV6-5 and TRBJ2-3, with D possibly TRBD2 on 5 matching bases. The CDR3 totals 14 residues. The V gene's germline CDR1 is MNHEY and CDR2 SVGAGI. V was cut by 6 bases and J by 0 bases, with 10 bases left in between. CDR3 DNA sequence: TGTGCCAGCAGCCGAGGACTTAGCACAGATACGCAGTATTTT. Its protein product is CASSRGLSTDTQYF.

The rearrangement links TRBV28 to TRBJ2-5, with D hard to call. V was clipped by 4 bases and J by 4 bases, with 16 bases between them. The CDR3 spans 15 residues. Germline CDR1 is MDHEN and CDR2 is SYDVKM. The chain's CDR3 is CASSSYPTASETQYF. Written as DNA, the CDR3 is TGTGCCAGCAGTTCCTATCCAACAGCTTCAGAGACCCAGTACTTC.

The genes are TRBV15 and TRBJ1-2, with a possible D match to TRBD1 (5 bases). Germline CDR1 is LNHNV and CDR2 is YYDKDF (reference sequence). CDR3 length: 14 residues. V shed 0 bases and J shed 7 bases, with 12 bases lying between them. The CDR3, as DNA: TGTGCCACCAGCAGAGATCGGGGCAGGGCTGGCTACACCTTC. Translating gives CATSRDRGRAGYTF.

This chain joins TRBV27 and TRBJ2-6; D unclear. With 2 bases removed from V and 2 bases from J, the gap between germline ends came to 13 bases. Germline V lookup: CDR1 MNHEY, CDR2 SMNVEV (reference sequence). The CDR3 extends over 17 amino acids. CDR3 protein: CASSLLGGPPGANVLTF. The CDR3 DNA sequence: TGTGCCAGCAGTTTACTAGGTGGCCCCCCTGGGGCCAACGTCCTGACTTTC.

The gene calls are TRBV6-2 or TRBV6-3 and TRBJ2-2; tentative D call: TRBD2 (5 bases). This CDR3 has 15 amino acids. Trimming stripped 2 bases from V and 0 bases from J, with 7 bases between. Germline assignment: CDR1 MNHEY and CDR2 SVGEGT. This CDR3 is CASSYVSANTGELFF. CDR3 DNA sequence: TGTGCCAGCAGTTACGTTAGCGCGAACACCGGGGAGCTGTTTTTT.

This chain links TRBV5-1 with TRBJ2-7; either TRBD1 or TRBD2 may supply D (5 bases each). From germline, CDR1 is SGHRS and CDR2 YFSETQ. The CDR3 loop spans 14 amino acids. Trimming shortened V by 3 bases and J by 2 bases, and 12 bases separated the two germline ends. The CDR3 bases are TGCGCCAGCAGCTCCCTGAGGGGACCCTACGAGCAGTACTTC. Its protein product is CASSSLRGPYEQYF.